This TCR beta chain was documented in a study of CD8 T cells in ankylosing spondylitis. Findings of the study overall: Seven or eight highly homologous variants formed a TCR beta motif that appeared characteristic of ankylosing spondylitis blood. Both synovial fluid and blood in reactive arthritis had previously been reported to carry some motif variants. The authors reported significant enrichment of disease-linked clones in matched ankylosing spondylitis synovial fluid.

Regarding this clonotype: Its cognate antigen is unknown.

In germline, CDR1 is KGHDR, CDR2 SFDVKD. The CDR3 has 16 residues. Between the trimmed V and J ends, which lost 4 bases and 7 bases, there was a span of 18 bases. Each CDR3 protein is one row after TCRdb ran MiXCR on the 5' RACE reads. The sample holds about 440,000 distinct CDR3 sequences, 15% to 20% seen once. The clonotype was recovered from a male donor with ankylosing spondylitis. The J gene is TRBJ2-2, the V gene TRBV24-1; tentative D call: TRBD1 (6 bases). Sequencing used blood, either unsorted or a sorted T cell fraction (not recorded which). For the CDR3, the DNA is TGTGCCACCAGTGAGACCGGGACACCGACCGTCGGGGAGCTGTTTTTT. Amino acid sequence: CATSETGTPTVGELFF.